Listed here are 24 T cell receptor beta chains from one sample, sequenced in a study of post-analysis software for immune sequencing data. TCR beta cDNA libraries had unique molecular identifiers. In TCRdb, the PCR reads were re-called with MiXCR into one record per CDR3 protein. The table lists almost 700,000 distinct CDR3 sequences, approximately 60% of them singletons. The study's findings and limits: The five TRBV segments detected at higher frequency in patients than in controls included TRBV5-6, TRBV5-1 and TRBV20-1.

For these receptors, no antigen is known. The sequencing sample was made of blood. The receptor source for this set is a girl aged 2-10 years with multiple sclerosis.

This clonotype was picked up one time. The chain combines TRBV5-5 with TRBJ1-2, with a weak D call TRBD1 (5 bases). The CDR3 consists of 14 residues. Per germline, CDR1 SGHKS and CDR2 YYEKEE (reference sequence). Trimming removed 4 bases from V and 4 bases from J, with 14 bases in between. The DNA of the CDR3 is TGTGCCAGCAGCCGCCAACCGGGACCCTATGGCTACACCTTC. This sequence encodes CASSRQPGPYGYTF. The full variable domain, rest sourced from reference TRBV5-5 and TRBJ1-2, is DAGVTQSPTHLIKTRGQQVTLRCSPISGHKSVSWYQQVLGQGPQFIFQYYEKEERGRGNFPDRFSARQFPNYSSELNVNALLLGDSALYLCASSRQPGPYGYTFGSGTRLTVV.

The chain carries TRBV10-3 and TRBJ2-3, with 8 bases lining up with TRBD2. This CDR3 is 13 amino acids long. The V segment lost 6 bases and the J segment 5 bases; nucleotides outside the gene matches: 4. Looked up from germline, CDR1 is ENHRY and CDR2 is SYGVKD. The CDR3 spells CAISLAGGDTQYF. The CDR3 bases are TGTGCCATCAGCCTCGCGGGAGGAGATACGCAGTATTTT.

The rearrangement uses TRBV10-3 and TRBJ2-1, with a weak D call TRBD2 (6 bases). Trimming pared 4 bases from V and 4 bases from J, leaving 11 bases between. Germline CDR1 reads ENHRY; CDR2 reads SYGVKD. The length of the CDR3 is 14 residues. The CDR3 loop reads CAISGASAYNEQFF. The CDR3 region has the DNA TGTGCCATCAGTGGGGCTAGCGCGTACAATGAGCAGTTCTTC.

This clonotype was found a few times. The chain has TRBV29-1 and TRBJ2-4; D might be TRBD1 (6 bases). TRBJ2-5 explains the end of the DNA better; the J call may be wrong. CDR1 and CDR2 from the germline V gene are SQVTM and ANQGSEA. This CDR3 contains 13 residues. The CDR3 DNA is TGCAGCGTTGACCAACAGGGCGGGGAGACCCAGTACTTC. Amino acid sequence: CSVDQQGGETQYF.

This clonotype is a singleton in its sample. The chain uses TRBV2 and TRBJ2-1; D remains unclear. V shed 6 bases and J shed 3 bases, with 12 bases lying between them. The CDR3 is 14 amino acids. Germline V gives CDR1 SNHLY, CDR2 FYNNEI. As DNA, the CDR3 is TGTGCCAGCAGCGACTCTACCCTCTACAATGAGCAGTTCTTC. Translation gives CASSDSTLYNEQFF.

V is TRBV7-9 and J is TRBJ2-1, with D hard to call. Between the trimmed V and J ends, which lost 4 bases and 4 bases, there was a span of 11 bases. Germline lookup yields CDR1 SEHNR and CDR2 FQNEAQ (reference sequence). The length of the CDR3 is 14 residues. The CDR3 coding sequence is TGTGCCAGCAGCTCTGATTCGGGTTACAATGAGCAGTTCTTC. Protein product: CASSSDSGYNEQFF.

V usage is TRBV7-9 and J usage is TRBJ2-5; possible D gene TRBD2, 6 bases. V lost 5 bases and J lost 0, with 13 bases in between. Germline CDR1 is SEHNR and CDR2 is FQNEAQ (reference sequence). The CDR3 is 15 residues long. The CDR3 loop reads CASSPKERDQETQYF. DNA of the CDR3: TGTGCCAGCAGCCCGAAGGAGCGGGACCAAGAGACCCAGTACTTC.

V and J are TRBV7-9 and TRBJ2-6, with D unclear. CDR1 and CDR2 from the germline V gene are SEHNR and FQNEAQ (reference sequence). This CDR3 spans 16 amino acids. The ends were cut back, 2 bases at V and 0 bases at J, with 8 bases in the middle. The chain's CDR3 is CASSLRKASGANVLTF. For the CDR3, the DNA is TGTGCCAGCAGCTTACGCAAGGCCTCTGGGGCCAACGTCCTGACTTTC. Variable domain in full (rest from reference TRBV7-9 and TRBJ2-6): DTGVSQNPRHKITKRGQNVTFRCDPISEHNRLYWYRQTLGQGPEFLTYFQNEAQLEKSRLLSDRFSAERPKGSFSTLEIQRTEQGDSAMYLCASSLRKASGANVLTFGAGSRLTVL.

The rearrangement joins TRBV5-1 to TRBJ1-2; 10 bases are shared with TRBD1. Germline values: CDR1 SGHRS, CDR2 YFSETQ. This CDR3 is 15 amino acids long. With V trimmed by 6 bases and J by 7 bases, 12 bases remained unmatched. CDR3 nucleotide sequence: TGCGCCAGCATCGAGACAGGGGGCGCCCTGGGTGGCTACACCTTC. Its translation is CASIETGGALGGYTF.

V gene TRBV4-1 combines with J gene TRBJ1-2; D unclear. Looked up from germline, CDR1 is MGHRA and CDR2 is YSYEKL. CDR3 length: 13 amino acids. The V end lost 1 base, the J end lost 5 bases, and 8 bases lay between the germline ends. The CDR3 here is CASSQVGSYGYTF. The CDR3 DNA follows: TGCGCCAGCAGCCAAGTGGGGAGTTATGGCTACACCTTC.

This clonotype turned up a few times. The CDR3 is CASRDTSGRAIGDADEQFF. CDR3 DNA sequence: TGTGCCAGCAGGGATACTAGCGGGAGGGCCATTGGGGATGCCGATGAGCAGTTCTTC. V and J are TRBV7-9 and TRBJ2-1, with 13 bases lining up with TRBD2. Trimming at V came to 6 bases and at J to 8 bases, leaving 19 bases not matched to a gene. In germline, CDR1 is SEHNR, CDR2 FQNEAQ (reference sequence). This CDR3 has 19 residues.

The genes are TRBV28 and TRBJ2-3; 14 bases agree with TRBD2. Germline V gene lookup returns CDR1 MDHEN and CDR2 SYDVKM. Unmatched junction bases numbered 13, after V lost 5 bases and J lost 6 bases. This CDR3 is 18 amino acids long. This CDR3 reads CASSLTSGGAVFVDTQYF. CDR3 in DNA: TGTGCCAGCAGTCTGACTAGCGGGGGGGCCGTTTTTGTCGATACGCAGTATTTT.

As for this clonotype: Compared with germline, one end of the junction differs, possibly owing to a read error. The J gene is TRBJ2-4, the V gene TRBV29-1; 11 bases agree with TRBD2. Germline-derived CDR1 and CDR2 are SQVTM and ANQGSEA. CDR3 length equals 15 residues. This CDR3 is CSASPLSGGGNIRYF. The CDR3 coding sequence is TGCAGCGCTAGCCCCCTTAGCGGGGGGGGAAACATTCGGTACTTC.

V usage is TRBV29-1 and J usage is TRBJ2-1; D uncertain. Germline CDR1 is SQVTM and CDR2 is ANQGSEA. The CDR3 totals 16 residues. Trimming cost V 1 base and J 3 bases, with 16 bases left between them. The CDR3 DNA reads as TGCAGCGTTGAAGCGGCAGGTTTGGGCCTCTACAATGAGCAGTTCTTC. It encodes CSVEAAGLGLYNEQFF.

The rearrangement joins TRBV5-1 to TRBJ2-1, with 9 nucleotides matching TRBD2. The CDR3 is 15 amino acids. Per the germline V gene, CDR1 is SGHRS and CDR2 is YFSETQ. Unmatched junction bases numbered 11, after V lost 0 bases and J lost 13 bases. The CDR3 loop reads CASSLAGLAGRTQFF. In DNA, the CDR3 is TGCGCCAGCAGCTTGGCGGGACTAGCAGGGCGGACCCAGTTCTTC.

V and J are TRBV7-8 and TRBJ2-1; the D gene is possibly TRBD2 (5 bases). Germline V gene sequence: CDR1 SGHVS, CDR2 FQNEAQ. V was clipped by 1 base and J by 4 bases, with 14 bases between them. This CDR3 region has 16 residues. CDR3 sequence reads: CASSLVSGEDYNEQFF. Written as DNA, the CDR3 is TGTGCCAGCAGCTTAGTATCCGGGGAAGATTACAATGAGCAGTTCTTC.

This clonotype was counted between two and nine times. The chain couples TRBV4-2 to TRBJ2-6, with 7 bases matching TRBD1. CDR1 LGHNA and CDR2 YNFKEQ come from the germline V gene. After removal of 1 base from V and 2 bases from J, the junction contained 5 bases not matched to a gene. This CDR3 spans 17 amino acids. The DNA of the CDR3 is TGTGCCAGCAGCCAAGGACAGGGTAGCGCTGGGGCCAACGTCCTGACTTTC. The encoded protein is CASSQGQGSAGANVLTF.

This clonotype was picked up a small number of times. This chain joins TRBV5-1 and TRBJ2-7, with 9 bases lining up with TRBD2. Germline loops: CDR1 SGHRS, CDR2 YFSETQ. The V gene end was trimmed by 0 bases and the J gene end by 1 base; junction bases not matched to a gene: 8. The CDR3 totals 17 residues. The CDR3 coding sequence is TGCGCCAGCAGCTTGGGACTAGCGGCACCATCGTCCTACGAGCAGTACTTC. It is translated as CASSLGLAAPSSYEQYF.

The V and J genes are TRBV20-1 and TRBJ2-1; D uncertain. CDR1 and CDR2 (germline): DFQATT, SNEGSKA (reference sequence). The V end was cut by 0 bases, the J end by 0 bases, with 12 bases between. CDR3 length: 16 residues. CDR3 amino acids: CSARDFLAVSYNEQFF. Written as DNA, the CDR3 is TGCAGTGCTAGAGATTTTCTCGCGGTCTCCTACAATGAGCAGTTCTTC.

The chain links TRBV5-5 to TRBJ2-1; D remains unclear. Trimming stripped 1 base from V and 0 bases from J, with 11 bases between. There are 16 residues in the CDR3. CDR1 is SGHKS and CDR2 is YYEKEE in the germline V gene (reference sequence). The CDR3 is CASSLYHTSSYNEQFF. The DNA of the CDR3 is TGTGCCAGCAGCTTGTACCACACGAGCTCCTACAATGAGCAGTTCTTC.

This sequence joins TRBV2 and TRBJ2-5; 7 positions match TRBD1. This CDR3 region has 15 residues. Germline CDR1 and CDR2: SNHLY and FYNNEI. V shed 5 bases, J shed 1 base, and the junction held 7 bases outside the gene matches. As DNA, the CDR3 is TGTGCCAGCAGTATGGACAGGACGCTCCAAGAGACCCAGTACTTC. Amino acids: CASSMDRTLQETQYF.

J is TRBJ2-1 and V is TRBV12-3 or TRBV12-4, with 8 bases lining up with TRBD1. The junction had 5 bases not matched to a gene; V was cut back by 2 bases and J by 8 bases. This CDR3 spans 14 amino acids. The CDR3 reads CASSLPGQVYEQFF. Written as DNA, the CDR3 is TGTGCCAGCAGTTTACCGGGACAGGTCTATGAGCAGTTCTTC.

DNA for the CDR3: TGTGCCAGCAGTCTGGGACTAGCGGGAGAATTGGACAATGAGCAGTTCTTC. Protein: CASSLGLAGELDNEQFF. The chain carries TRBV6-1 and TRBJ2-1; TRBD2 aligns across 14 bases. After removal of 5 bases from V and 5 bases from J, the junction contained 8 bases not matched to a gene. The CDR3 has 17 residues. The V gene's germline CDR1 is MNHNS and CDR2 SASEGT.

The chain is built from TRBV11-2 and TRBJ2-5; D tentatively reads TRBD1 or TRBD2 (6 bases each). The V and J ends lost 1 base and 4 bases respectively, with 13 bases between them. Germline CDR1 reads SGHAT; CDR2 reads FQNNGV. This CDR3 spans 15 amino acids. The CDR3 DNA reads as TGTGCCAGCAGCTTAGGGGGGCCGCGGGGAGAGACCCAGTACTTC. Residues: CASSLGGPRGETQYF.